The 18 T cell receptor beta chains given below trace back to one sample, sequenced in a study of T-cell reconstitution after alpha-beta-depleted transplantation in children. Unique molecular identifiers were built into the TCRbeta library. TCRdb reanalysed the PCR reads using MiXCR and keeps one entry per CDR3 protein. The sample has 700,000 or so distinct CDR3 sequences; around 13% are singletons. The source material was PBMCs, sampled before TCRalphabeta/CD19-depleted stem cell transplant. These receptors all come from a girl aged 2-9 years with congenital amegakaryocytic thrombocytopenia, due to receive a stem cell transplant.

The chain uses TRBV11-1 and TRBJ2-7; D is tentatively TRBD1 or TRBD2 (5 bases each). The germline gives CDR1 SGHAT, CDR2 FQDESV (reference sequence). V was shortened by 5 bases and J by 3 bases, with 26 bases between the two germline ends. The CDR3 loop spans 18 amino acids. The CDR3 reads CASSPRGGLRGTLYEQYF. The DNA of the CDR3 is TGTGCCAGCAGCCCTAGAGGAGGTCTTAGGGGCACCCTCTACGAGCAGTACTTC.

The chain recombines TRBV7-9 with TRBJ1-1, with 8 bases that match TRBD1. Trimming removed 5 bases from V and 2 bases from J; junction bases left unmatched: 7. CDR3 length: 15 amino acids. Germline assignment: CDR1 SEHNR and CDR2 FQNEAQ (reference sequence). The CDR3 DNA reads TGTGCCAGCAGCCTAACCGGGACAGGTAACACTGAAGCTTTCTTT. Amino acid sequence: CASSLTGTGNTEAFF.

This clonotype showed up just once. This chain joins TRBV29-1 and TRBJ2-2; maybe TRBD1 (5 bases). The CDR3 runs 16 residues. The ends were cut back, 4 bases at V and 5 bases at J, with 20 bases in the middle. Looked up from germline, CDR1 is SQVTM and CDR2 is ANQGSEA. The CDR3 nucleotides are TGCAGCGTTGTATGTGACAGCCTACGATGGACCGGGGAGCTGTTTTTT. Translation: CSVVCDSLRWTGELFF.

This chain links TRBV5-1 with TRBJ2-1; 10 bases are a match to TRBD2. Trimming cost V 5 bases and J 4 bases; bases outside gene matches: 6. CDR1 and CDR2 (germline): SGHRS, YFSETQ. The CDR3 sequence is 15 residues long. Written as DNA, the CDR3 is TGCGCCAGCAGAGCGGGAGGGCCGGATTACAATGAGCAGTTCTTC. Translation gives CASRAGGPDYNEQFF.

The chain has TRBV6-5 and TRBJ2-2; 9 bases are a match to TRBD2. CDR3 length: 16 residues. V trimming: 3 bases; J trimming: 4 bases; junction bases outside the gene matches: 6. Germline CDR1 is MNHEY and CDR2 is SVGAGI. CDR3 sequence reads: CASSYQGTSRTGELFF. The DNA for the CDR3 is TGTGCCAGCAGTTATCAGGGGACTAGCCGCACCGGGGAGCTGTTTTTT.

This rearrangement joins TRBV20-1 to TRBJ2-1, with D perhaps matching TRBD2 (6 bases). This CDR3 spans 13 amino acids. Germline CDR1 is DFQATT and CDR2 is SNEGSKA (reference sequence). Trimming pared 3 bases from V and 4 bases from J, leaving 10 bases between. CDR3 residues: CSASRERYNEQFF. In nucleotides, the CDR3 is TGCAGTGCTAGCCGGGAGAGGTACAATGAGCAGTTCTTC.

This clonotype was seen a few times. This rearrangement joins TRBV6-2 or TRBV6-3 to TRBJ1-5; D is unresolved. Germline loops: CDR1 MNHEY, CDR2 SVGEGT. The CDR3 sequence is 13 residues long. The V gene lost 6 bases and the J gene lost 9 bases, with 15 bases spanning the gap. The CDR3 DNA reads TGTGCCAGCAGGCACGCCAGTTCGAGGCCCCAGCATTTT. Translating it yields CASRHASSRPQHF.

This clonotype was detected a few times. This sequence joins TRBV15 and TRBJ1-2; possible D gene TRBD1, 6 bases. This CDR3 is built from 16 residues. Germline V gives CDR1 LNHNV, CDR2 YYDKDF (reference sequence). Trimming removed 1 base at V and 3 bases at J, with 15 bases between. Written as DNA, the CDR3 is TGTGCCACCAGCAGAGCCAGGCGGGACAACGACTATGGCTACACCTTC. It is translated as CATSRARRDNDYGYTF. Full variable domain (remainder filled in from reference TRBV15 and TRBJ1-2): DAMVIQNPRYQVTQFGKPVTLSCSQTLNHNVMYWYQQKSSQAPKLLFHYYDKDFNNEADTPDNFQSRRPNTSFCFLDIRSPGLGDTAMYLCATSRARRDNDYGYTFGSGTRLTVV.

The chain employs TRBV6-5 and TRBJ2-7; D possibly corresponds to TRBD2 (5 bases). Germline assignment: CDR1 MNHEY and CDR2 SVGAGI. V was trimmed by 4 bases and J by 9 bases, leaving 16 bases between them. The CDR3 sequence is 13 residues long. The CDR3 loop reads CASSSPGSPGQYF. The CDR3 coding sequence is TGTGCCAGCAGTTCCCCGGGATCGCCTGGGCAGTACTTC.

V and J are TRBV20-1 and TRBJ2-2; TRBD1 agrees at 8 bases. The CDR3 sequence is 15 residues long. V shed 3 bases and J 4 bases; nucleotides not matched to a gene: 7. Germline loops: CDR1 DFQATT, CDR2 SNEGSKA (reference sequence). The CDR3 protein is CSASRSTGVTGELFF. CDR3 sequence (DNA): TGCAGTGCTAGTAGATCGACAGGGGTCACCGGGGAGCTGTTTTTT.

This clonotype showed up many times. The V and J genes are TRBV3-1 and TRBJ2-3; the D is unclear. Germline values: CDR1 LGHDT, CDR2 YNNKEL (reference sequence). The ends were cut back, 1 base at V and 8 bases at J, with 16 bases in the middle. The CDR3 has 15 residues. CDR3 bases: TGTGCCAGCAGCCAAGCGACGTCCGTCATCGGTACGCAGTATTTT. Its protein product is CASSQATSVIGTQYF.

This clonotype was counted only a few times. This chain joins TRBV20-1 and TRBJ2-7, with 7 bases lining up with TRBD1. V was clipped by 3 bases and J by 2 bases; unmatched bases: 13. This CDR3 contains 16 residues. CDR1 DFQATT and CDR2 SNEGSKA come from the germline V gene (reference sequence). CDR3: CSASDRVYGTTYEQYF. In DNA, the CDR3 is TGCAGTGCTAGTGACAGGGTGTACGGTACGACCTACGAGCAGTACTTC.

The chain is built from TRBV20-1 and TRBJ2-1; D perhaps matches TRBD2 (5 bases). Trimming stripped 5 bases from V and 5 bases from J, with 10 bases between. In germline, CDR1 is DFQATT, CDR2 SNEGSKA (reference sequence). This CDR3 contains 12 residues. Here the CDR3 DNA reads TGCAGTGCTGGGAGACCCGACAATGAGCAGTTCTTC. It codes for CSAGRPDNEQFF.

A few counts support this clonotype. This chain links TRBV5-8 with TRBJ2-1, with 7 bases identical to TRBD2. V gave up 0 bases and J gave up 5 bases; unmatched junction bases: 5. The germline CDR1 and CDR2 sequences are SGHTS and YDEGEE. This CDR3 is built from 15 residues. The DNA for the CDR3 is TGTGCCAGCAGCTTGGCTAGCGGACTTAACAATGAGCAGTTCTTC. The encoded protein is CASSLASGLNNEQFF.

This clonotype has more than one count but fewer than ten. The chain uses TRBV20-1 and TRBJ1-5, with D tentatively TRBD1 (5 bases). The CDR3 runs 15 residues. Trimming left V 3 bases short and J 0 bases short, with 12 bases between. The germline gives CDR1 DFQATT, CDR2 SNEGSKA (reference sequence). The CDR3 DNA is TGCAGTGCTAGGGACACAGAAGATAGCAATCAGCCCCAGCATTTT. Protein sequence: CSARDTEDSNQPQHF.

There are many counts of this clonotype. The J gene is TRBJ2-3, the V gene TRBV7-9; TRBD1 or TRBD2 may be the D gene (5 bases each). Between the trimmed V and J ends, which lost 2 bases and 0 bases, there was a span of 12 bases. The CDR3 is made up of 16 amino acids. In germline, CDR1 is SEHNR, CDR2 FQNEAQ (reference sequence). The CDR3 coding sequence is TGTGCCAGCAGCTTAATGGGGGATCGGAGCACAGATACGCAGTATTTT. This codes for CASSLMGDRSTDTQYF.

This clonotype was picked up many times. The rearrangement joins TRBV5-5 to TRBJ2-2; maybe TRBD1 (7 bases). V shed 0 bases and J shed 7 bases, with 10 bases lying between them. Looked up from germline, CDR1 is SGHKS and CDR2 is YYEKEE (reference sequence). This CDR3 comprises 14 residues. The CDR3 is CASSLGRDSGELFF. The CDR3 DNA reads as TGTGCCAGCAGCTTGGGGAGGGACAGCGGGGAGCTGTTTTTT.

This clonotype was counted a few times. V and J are TRBV5-1 and TRBJ2-1; 11 nucleotides line up with TRBD2. The CDR3 totals 19 residues. Germline CDR1 SGHRS, CDR2 YFSETQ. V gave up 4 bases and J gave up 1 base; unmatched junction bases: 13. The CDR3 coding sequence is TGCGCCAGCAGCCTCGGACTAGCGGGCATTATAGCATCCTACAATGAGCAGTTCTTC. Translation: CASSLGLAGIIASYNEQFF.